One sample yielded the 21 T cell receptor beta chains listed below, sequenced in a study of blood T cells in healthy people across ages. A second PCR, run for about 6 to 11 cycles, used a sample-barcoded 5' primer plus a J-beta primer mix. TCRdb passed the 5' RACE reads through MiXCR, listing each CDR3 protein once. The sample includes approximately 880,000 distinct CDR3 sequences, about 48% seen only once; the top ten take 13%. Sample: blood. These receptors originate from a man under 40 in good health.

The genes are TRBV4-1 and TRBJ2-4, with TRBD2 as a possible D gene (7 bases). This CDR3 contains 16 residues. The germline gives CDR1 MGHRA, CDR2 YSYEKL. V was cut by 1 base and J by 7 bases, with 17 bases left in between. CDR3 region: CASSQGKGGDVNIQYF. The CDR3 DNA reads TGCGCCAGCAGCCAAGGCAAAGGGGGGGACGTCAACATTCAGTACTTC.

The CDR3 reads CASSPGTGEYNSPLHF. The CDR3 DNA reads as TGTGCCAGCAGCCCCGGGACAGGGGAGTATAATTCACCCCTCCACTTT. The chain is built from TRBV7-2 and TRBJ1-6; 10 bases align to TRBD1. This CDR3 has 16 residues. Germline V gene lookup returns CDR1 SGHTA and CDR2 FQGNSA. Trimming at V came to 5 bases and at J to 4 bases, leaving 5 bases not matched to a gene.

This clonotype occurred a few times. This chain links TRBV11-3 with TRBJ1-1; D might be TRBD1 (6 bases). Germline CDR1 and CDR2: SGHNT and YENEEA. The CDR3 consists of 15 residues. Deletions cut 0 bases from V and 1 base from J, with 9 bases between. Written as DNA, the CDR3 is TGTGCCAGCAGCTTAGACGACAGGAGGAACACTGAAGCTTTCTTT. It specifies CASSLDDRRNTEAFF.

The chain is built from TRBV4-1 and TRBJ2-3; either TRBD1 or TRBD2 may fit D (8 bases each). Germline V lookup: CDR1 MGHRA, CDR2 YSYEKL. There are 16 residues in the CDR3. Trimming stripped 7 bases from V and 4 bases from J, with 21 bases between. For the CDR3, the DNA is TGCGCCAGCACCCAGGGGGCGGGGGGCATCGCAGATACGCAGTATTTT. Translated: CASTQGAGGIADTQYF.

This clonotype was observed a few times. This sequence joins TRBV12-3 or TRBV12-4 and TRBJ2-3; no clear D gene. Between the trimmed V and J ends, which lost 7 bases and 4 bases, there was a span of 12 bases. The CDR3 totals 13 residues. The CDR3: CASNRLGADTQYF. DNA of the CDR3: TGTGCCAGCAACAGACTTGGCGCAGATACGCAGTATTTT.

This clonotype was observed a handful of times. The chain links TRBV2 to TRBJ2-1, with D perhaps matching TRBD2 (6 bases). V dropped 11 bases and J dropped 4 bases, with 9 bases sitting between them. The germline CDR1 and CDR2 sequences are SNHLY and FYNNEI. The CDR3 runs 11 residues. The CDR3 DNA reads as TGTGCCGGAAGCGGGTACAATGAGCAGTTCTTC. It yields the protein CAGSGYNEQFF.

The chain employs TRBV30 and TRBJ2-7; D may match TRBD1 or TRBD2 (5 bases each). From germline, CDR1 is GTSNPN and CDR2 SVGIG (reference sequence). The CDR3 loop spans 14 amino acids. The ends were cut back, 3 bases at V and 2 bases at J, with 14 bases in the middle. This CDR3 reads CAWRGTVPPYEQYF. CDR3 DNA sequence: TGTGCCTGGAGGGGGACCGTTCCTCCCTACGAGCAGTACTTC.

This chain links TRBV7-9 with TRBJ2-2, with 10 bases fitting TRBD2. Trimming cost V 7 bases and J 2 bases; bases outside gene matches: 4. CDR3 length: 15 amino acids. The germline V gene encodes CDR1 SEHNR and CDR2 FQNEAQ (reference sequence). CDR3 residues: CASILAGVNTGELFF. The DNA for the CDR3 is TGTGCCAGCATCCTAGCGGGGGTCAACACCGGGGAGCTGTTTTTT.

This clonotype was seen more than once but under ten times. The V gene is TRBV7-2, the J gene TRBJ2-5, with TRBD2 identical over 7 bases. J lost 11 bases, V lost 1 base, and 13 bases had no gene match. This CDR3 comprises 15 residues. Germline CDR1 is SGHTA and CDR2 is FQGNSA. The CDR3 DNA follows: TGTGCCAGCAGCTTAGGGACTAGTCAGCTGGGGGAGCAGTACTTC. This encodes CASSLGTSQLGEQYF.

V and J are TRBV12-3 or TRBV12-4 and TRBJ1-1; D remains unclear. V was pared by 3 bases and J by 10 bases, with 6 bases between. This CDR3 is built from 10 residues. The CDR3 DNA sequence: TGTGCCAGCAGTTTCGGTGTAGCTTTCTTT. It yields the protein CASSFGVAFF.

This clonotype appeared many times. The chain combines TRBV6-6 with TRBJ1-4; tentatively, D is TRBD1 (6 bases). V was clipped by 4 bases and J by 8 bases, with 14 bases between them. The CDR3 has 14 residues. Germline V gives CDR1 MNHNY, CDR2 SVGAGI (reference sequence). Written as DNA, the CDR3 is TGTGCCAGCAGTTCGACAGGAGGGAGCGAAAAACTGTTTTTT. Protein product: CASSSTGGSEKLFF.

The J gene is TRBJ2-7, the V gene TRBV12-3 or TRBV12-4; D may be TRBD2 (6 bases). This CDR3 region has 13 residues. Trimming cost V 3 bases and J 6 bases, with 12 bases left between them. The CDR3: CASSFGQGGEQYF. CDR3 sequence (DNA): TGTGCCAGCAGTTTTGGGCAGGGAGGCGAGCAGTACTTC.

V and J are TRBV10-3 and TRBJ2-5; the D gene is possibly TRBD1 (6 bases). Germline CDR1 reads ENHRY; CDR2 reads SYGVKD. V was cut by 4 bases and J by 4 bases, with 13 bases left in between. This CDR3 region has 14 residues. CDR3 nucleotide sequence: TGTGCCATCAGTGCAACAGGGATTCGAGAGACCCAGTACTTC. Protein: CAISATGIRETQYF.

Note on this clonotype: Since the CDR3 does not end with the conserved phenylalanine or tryptophan, this likely comes from a read error. No DNA is shown, since the ends of the CDR3 on it are uncertain; the CDR3 is the one TCRdb lists. The chain uses TRBV12-5 and TRBJ2-5; no check of the table's D call, TRBD1, against the DNA was made. CDR1 is LGHNT and CDR2 is FRNRAP in the germline V gene. The CDR3 spans 15 residues, counting both ends. The CDR3 spells CASGTAGGHSYTFGS.

As for this clonotype: The junction departs from germline at one end; a sequencing error may be responsible. The chain uses TRBV28 and TRBJ1-5, with 8 positions matching TRBD1. This CDR3 spans 12 amino acids. Germline V gene sequence: CDR1 MDHEN, CDR2 SYDVKM. This chain's CDR3 is CAGRGHDQPQHF. The DNA for the CDR3 is TGTGCCGGCAGGGGGCATGATCAGCCCCAGCATTTT.

This clonotype has only one observation. A much larger clone lies a single base off, so this may be a read error. The rearrangement joins TRBV4-1 to TRBJ2-1; 9 nucleotides agree with TRBD2. From germline, CDR1 is MGHRA and CDR2 YSYEKL. There are 17 residues in the CDR3. Trimming took 0 bases from V and 13 from J; bases not matched to a gene: 16. The CDR3, as DNA: TGCGCCAGCAGCCAAGAACCAGCGGGGGGCCCCAAAGAGACCCAGTTCTTC. Translation: CASSQEPAGGPKETQFF.

The rearrangement joins TRBV7-2 to TRBJ2-5, with TRBD1 identical over 10 bases. The trim removed 5 bases at V and 4 bases at J, leaving 10 bases unmatched. Germline V lookup: CDR1 SGHTA, CDR2 FQGNSA. The CDR3 totals 16 residues. The CDR3 region is CASSLGDRGAGETQYF. The CDR3 DNA reads as TGTGCCAGCAGCCTTGGGGACAGGGGAGCAGGAGAGACCCAGTACTTC.

The V gene is TRBV4-1, the J gene TRBJ1-2, with D unclear. Germline CDR1 is MGHRA and CDR2 is YSYEKL. The CDR3 loop spans 15 amino acids. Trimming stripped 1 base from V and 4 bases from J, with 13 bases between. CDR3: CASSQGTASAYGYTF. CDR3 sequence (DNA): TGCGCCAGCAGCCAAGGGACGGCAAGCGCCTATGGCTACACCTTC.

Notes on this clonotype: At one boundary the junction diverges from the germline segment, which might be a read error. The chain recombines TRBV29-1 with TRBJ2-1; maybe TRBD1 (6 bases). The CDR3 is 15 residues long. Germline values: CDR1 SQVTM, CDR2 ANQGSEA. The CDR3 region is CNVEDLQGIYDEQFF. The CDR3 nucleotides read TGCAACGTTGAAGATCTTCAGGGGATTTACGATGAGCAGTTCTTC.

The chain couples TRBV5-1 to TRBJ2-1, with TRBD1 matching 7 bases. The CDR3 sequence is 16 residues long. Looked up from germline, CDR1 is SGHRS and CDR2 is YFSETQ. V lost 1 base and J lost 4; bases outside the gene matches: 8. The CDR3 loop reads CASSLNPDRRYNEQFF. The DNA for the CDR3 is TGCGCCAGCAGCTTGAATCCGGACAGGCGTTACAATGAGCAGTTCTTC.

The rearrangement links TRBV6-2 or TRBV6-3 to TRBJ2-3; D might be TRBD2 (5 bases). Deletions cut 2 bases from V and 2 bases from J, with 14 bases between. The CDR3 length is 16 residues. The V gene's germline CDR1 is MNHEY and CDR2 SVGEGT. The CDR3, as DNA: TGTGCCAGCAGTTACACCGGACGAGCGGCCACAGATACGCAGTATTTT. Amino acids: CASSYTGRAATDTQYF.